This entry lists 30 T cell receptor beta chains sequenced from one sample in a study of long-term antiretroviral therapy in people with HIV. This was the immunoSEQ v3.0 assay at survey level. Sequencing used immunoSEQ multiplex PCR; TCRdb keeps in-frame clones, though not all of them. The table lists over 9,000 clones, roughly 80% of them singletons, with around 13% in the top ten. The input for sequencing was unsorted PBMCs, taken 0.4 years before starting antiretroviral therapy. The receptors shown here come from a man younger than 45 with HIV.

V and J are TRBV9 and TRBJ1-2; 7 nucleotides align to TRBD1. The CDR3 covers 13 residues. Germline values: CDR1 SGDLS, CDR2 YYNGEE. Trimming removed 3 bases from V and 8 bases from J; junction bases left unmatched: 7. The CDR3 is CASSAEQGRGYTF. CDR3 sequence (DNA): TGTGCCAGCAGCGCCGAACAGGGGCGCGGCTACACCTTC.

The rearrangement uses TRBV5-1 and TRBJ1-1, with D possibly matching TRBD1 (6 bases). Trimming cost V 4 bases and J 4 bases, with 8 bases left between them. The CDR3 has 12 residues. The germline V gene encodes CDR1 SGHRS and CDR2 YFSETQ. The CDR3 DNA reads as TGCGCCAGCAGCCCGGACAGCACTGAAGCTTTCTTT. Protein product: CASSPDSTEAFF.

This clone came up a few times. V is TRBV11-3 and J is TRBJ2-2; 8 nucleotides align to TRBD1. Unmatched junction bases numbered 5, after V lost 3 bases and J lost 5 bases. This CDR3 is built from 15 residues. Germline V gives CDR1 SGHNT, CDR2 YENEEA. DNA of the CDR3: TGTGCCAGCAGCTTCGGGACAGGCGCAACCGGGGAGCTGTTTTTT. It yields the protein CASSFGTGATGELFF.

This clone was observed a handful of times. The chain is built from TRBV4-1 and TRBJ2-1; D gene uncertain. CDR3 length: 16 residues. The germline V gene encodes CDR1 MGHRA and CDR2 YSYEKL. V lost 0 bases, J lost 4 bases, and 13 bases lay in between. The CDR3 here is CASSQDPATLYNEQFF. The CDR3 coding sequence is TGCGCCAGCAGCCAAGATCCGGCGACCCTATACAATGAGCAGTTCTTC.

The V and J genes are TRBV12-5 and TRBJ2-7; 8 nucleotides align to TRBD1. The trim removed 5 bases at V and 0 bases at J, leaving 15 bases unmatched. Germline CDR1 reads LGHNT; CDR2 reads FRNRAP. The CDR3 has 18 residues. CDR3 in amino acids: CASGPTRTTGVSSYEQYF. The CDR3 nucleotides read TGTGCTAGTGGTCCGACAAGAACGACAGGGGTGAGCTCCTACGAGCAGTACTTC. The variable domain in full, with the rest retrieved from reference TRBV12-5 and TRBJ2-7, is DARVTQTPRHKVTEMGQEVTMRCQPILGHNTVFWYRQTMMQGLELLAYFRNRAPLDDSGMPKDRFSAEMPDATLATLKIQPSEPRDSAVYFCASGPTRTTGVSSYEQYFGPGTRLTVT.

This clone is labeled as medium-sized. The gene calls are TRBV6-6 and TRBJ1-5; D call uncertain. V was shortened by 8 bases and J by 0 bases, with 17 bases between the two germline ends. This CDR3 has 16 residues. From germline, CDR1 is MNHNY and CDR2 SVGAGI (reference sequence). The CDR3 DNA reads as TGTGCCAGCTACGGACCGACCTCTTATAGCAATCAGCCCCAGCATTTT. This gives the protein CASYGPTSYSNQPQHF.

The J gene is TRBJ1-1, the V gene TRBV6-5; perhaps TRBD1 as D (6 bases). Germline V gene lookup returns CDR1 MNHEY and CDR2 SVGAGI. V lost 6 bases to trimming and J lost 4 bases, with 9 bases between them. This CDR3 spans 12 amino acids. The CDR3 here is CASRQGFTEAFF. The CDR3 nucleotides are TGTGCCAGCAGGCAGGGGTTCACTGAAGCTTTCTTT.

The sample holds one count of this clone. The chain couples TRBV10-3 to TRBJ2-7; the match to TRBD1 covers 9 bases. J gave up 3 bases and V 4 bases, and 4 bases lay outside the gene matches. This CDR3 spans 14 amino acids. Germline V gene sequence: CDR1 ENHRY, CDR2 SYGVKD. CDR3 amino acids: CAISGQGVFYEQYF. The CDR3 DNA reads TGTGCCATCAGTGGACAGGGGGTATTCTACGAGCAGTACTTC.

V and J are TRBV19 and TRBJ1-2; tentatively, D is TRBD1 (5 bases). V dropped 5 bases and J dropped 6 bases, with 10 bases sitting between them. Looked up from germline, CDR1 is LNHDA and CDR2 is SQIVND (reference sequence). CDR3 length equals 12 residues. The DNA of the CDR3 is TGTGCCAGTAGTTTCCAGGGTAATGGCTACACCTTC. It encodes CASSFQGNGYTF.

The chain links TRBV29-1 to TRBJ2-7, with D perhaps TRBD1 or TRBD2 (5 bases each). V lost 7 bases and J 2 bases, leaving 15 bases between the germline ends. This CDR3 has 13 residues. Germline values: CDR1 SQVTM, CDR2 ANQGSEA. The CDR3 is CSARGVTPYEQYF. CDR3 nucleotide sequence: TGCAGCGCCCGAGGGGTGACTCCCTACGAGCAGTACTTC.

The CDR3 region is CASSLSGKNTGELFF. CDR3 DNA: TGTGCCAGCAGTTTGAGCGGGAAGAACACCGGGGAGCTGTTTTTT. The chain uses TRBV2 and TRBJ2-2, with 7 bases that match TRBD2. Trimming cost V 5 bases and J 1 base; bases outside gene matches: 4. From germline, CDR1 is SNHLY and CDR2 FYNNEI. This CDR3 is built from 15 residues.

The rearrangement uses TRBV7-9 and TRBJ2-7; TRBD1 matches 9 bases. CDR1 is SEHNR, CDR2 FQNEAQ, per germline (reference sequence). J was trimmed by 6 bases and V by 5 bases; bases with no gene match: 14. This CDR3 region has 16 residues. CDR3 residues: CASSPSGTGLGFEQYF. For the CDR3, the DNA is TGTGCCAGCAGCCCCTCTGGGACAGGGTTAGGCTTCGAGCAGTACTTC.

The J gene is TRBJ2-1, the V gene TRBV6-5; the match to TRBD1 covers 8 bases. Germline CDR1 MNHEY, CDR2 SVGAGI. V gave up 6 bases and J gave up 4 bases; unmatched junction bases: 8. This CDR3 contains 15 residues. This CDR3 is CASRATGGGYNEQFF. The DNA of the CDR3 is TGTGCCAGCAGAGCTACAGGGGGAGGATACAATGAGCAGTTCTTC.

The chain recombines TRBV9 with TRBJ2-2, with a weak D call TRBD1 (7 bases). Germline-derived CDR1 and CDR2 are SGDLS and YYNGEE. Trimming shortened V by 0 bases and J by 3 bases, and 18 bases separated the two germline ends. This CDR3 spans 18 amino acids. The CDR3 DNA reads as TGTGCCAGCAGCGTAGCTGTGGGAACCAGGGGGGACACCGGGGAGCTGTTTTTT. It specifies CASSVAVGTRGDTGELFF.

Here the CDR3 DNA reads TGTGCCAGCAGCCCTGACACCTACGGGGAGCTGTTTTTT. This encodes CASSPDTYGELFF. The genes are TRBV11-3 and TRBJ2-2, with D unclear. The CDR3 contains 13 residues. Trimming shortened V by 5 bases and J by 7 bases, and 11 bases separated the two germline ends. CDR1 and CDR2 from the germline V gene are SGHNT and YENEEA.

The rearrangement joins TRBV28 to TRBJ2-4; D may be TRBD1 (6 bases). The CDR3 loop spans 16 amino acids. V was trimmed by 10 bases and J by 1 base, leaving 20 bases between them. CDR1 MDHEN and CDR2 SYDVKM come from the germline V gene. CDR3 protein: CATTGSAAPAKNIQYF. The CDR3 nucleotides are TGTGCCACCACAGGGTCGGCGGCCCCGGCCAAAAACATTCAGTACTTC.

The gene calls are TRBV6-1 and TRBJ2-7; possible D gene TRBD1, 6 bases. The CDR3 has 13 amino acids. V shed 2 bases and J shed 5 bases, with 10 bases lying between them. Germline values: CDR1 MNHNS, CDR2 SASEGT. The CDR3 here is CASSERGSHEQYF. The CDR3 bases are TGTGCCAGCAGTGAAAGGGGGTCCCACGAGCAGTACTTC.

In nucleotides, the CDR3 is TGTGCCAGCAGCGTGAGTAGCGGGTATGAGACCCAGTACTTC. This translates into CASSVSSGYETQYF. V is TRBV9 and J is TRBJ2-5, with 7 bases lining up with TRBD2. V was clipped by 2 bases and J by 5 bases; unmatched bases: 6. Germline CDR1 SGDLS, CDR2 YYNGEE. This CDR3 has 14 amino acids.

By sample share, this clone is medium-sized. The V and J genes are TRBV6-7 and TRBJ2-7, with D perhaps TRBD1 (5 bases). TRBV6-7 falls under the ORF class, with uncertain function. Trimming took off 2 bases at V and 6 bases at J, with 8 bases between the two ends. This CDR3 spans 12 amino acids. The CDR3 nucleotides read TGTGCCAGCAGTTACCGACAGCTCGAGCAGTACTTC. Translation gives CASSYRQLEQYF.

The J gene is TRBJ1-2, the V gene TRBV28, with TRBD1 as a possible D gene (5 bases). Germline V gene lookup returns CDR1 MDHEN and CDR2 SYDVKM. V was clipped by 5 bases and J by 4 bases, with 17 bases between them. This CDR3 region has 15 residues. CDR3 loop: CASSEVGQVLYGYTF. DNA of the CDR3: TGTGCCAGCAGTGAAGTTGGACAAGTCCTCTATGGCTACACCTTC.

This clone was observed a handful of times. As DNA, the CDR3 is TGCGCCAGCAGCTTGGTAGGGGCGCTGGGCTACACCTTC. Amino acids: CASSLVGALGYTF. This sequence joins TRBV5-1 and TRBJ1-2; D is possibly TRBD1 (5 bases). The germline V and J ends were trimmed by 0 bases and 8 bases, with 11 bases remaining between them. CDR3 length: 13 amino acids. CDR1 and CDR2 from the germline V gene are SGHRS and YFSETQ.

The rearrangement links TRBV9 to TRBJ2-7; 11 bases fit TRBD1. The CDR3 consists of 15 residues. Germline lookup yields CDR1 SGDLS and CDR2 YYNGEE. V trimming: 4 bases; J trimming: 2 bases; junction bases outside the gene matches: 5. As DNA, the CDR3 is TGTGCCAGCAGCCCAGGGACAGGGGGGCCCTACGAGCAGTACTTC. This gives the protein CASSPGTGGPYEQYF.

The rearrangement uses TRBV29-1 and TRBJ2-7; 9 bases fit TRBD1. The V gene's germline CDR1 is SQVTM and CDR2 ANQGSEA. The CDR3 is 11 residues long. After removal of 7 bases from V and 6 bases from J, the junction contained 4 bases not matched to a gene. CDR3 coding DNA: TGCAGCGCGCAGACAGGGGGCGAGCAGTACTTC. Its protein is CSAQTGGEQYF.

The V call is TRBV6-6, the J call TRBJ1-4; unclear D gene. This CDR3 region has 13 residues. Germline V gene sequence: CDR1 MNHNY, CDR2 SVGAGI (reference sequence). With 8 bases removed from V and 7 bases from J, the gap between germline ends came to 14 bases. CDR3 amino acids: CASLSGLPEKLFF. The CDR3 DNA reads TGTGCCAGCCTCTCCGGGCTCCCTGAAAAACTGTTTTTT.

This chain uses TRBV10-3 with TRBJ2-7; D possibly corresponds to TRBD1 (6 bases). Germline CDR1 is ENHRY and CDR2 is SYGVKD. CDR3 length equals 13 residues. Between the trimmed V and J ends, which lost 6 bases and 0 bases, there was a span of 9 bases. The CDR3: CAIRRDNSYEQYF. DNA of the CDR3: TGTGCCATCAGACGGGACAACTCCTACGAGCAGTACTTC.

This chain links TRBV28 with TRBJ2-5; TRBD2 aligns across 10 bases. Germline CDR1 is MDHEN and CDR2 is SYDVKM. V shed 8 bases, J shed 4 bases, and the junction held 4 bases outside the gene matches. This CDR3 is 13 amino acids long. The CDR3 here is CASGLAGVETQYF. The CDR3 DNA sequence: TGTGCCAGCGGGCTAGCGGGGGTAGAGACCCAGTACTTC.

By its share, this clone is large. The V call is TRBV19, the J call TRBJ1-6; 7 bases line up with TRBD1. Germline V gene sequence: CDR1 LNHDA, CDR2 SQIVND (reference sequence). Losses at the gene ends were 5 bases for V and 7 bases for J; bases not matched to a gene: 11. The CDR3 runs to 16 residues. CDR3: CASSGEPGGENSPLHF. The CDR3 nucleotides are TGTGCCAGTAGTGGTGAACCAGGGGGAGAGAATTCACCCCTCCACTTT.

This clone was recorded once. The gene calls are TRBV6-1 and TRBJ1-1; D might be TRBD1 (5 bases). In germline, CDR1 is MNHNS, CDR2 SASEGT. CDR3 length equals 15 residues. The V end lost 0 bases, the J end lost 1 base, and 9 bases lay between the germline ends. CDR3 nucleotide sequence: TGTGCCAGCAGTGAAGCTCTGGGGGGGAACACTGAAGCTTTCTTT. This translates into CASSEALGGNTEAFF.

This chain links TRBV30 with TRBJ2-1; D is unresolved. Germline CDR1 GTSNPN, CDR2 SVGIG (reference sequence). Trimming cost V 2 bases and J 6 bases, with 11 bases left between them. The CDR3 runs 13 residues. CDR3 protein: CAWSTRVGNEQFF. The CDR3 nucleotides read TGTGCCTGGAGTACCCGGGTAGGCAATGAGCAGTTCTTC.

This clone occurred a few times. CDR3: CASSLEELGELFF. The CDR3 DNA is TGTGCCAGCAGCTTGGAGGAGCTCGGGGAGCTGTTTTTT. The chain employs TRBV5-4 and TRBJ2-2; D is uncertain. Germline loops: CDR1 SGHNT, CDR2 YYREEE (reference sequence). This CDR3 is 13 amino acids long. The V end lost 0 bases, the J end lost 7 bases, and 7 bases lay between the germline ends.